The present T cell receptor beta chain was sequenced within a study of cytomegalovirus exposure and HLA in healthy donors. The PCR had 60 Vbeta and 13 Jbeta primers. Here immunoSEQ multiplex PCR was the method, and the copy in TCRdb shows in-frame clones only, minus some. This sample has about 200,000 clones; about four fifths occur once, and the top ten carry about 1.7%. Worth noting for this clone: Its antigen is not identified.

Overall study results and limits: CMV serostatus was the sole immune exposure information available. Accurate predictions that matched the HLA-A and HLA-B alleles of most subjects were reportedly made from TCR beta sequences. Later genetic work tied a missense DCLRE1C variant to beta-chain V and J trimming.

The germline gives CDR1 GTSNPN, CDR2 SVGIG (reference sequence). V lost 0 bases and J lost 2, with 12 bases in between. CDR3 length equals 15 residues. This chain uses TRBV30 with TRBJ2-3; D perhaps matches TRBD1 (6 bases). The TCR sequence derives from a woman in her late teens or twenties in good health and CMV-seronegative. The sequencing input was PBMCs. The CDR3 region is CAWSVDRGFTDTQYF. DNA of the CDR3: TGTGCCTGGAGTGTGGACAGAGGCTTCACAGATACGCAGTATTTT. The variable domain in full, completed from reference TRBV30 and TRBJ2-3, reads SQTIHQWPATLVQPVGSPLSLECTVEGTSNPNLYWYRQAAGRGLQLLFYSVGIGQISSEVPQNLSASRPQDRQFILSSKKLLLSDSGFYLCAWSVDRGFTDTQYFGPGTRLTVL.